This record concerns one T cell receptor beta chain sequence. Its target antigen remains unknown. Base qualities are not recorded, but no much larger clone differs from it by a single base. In total, approximately 610 healthy bone marrow donors made up the cohort. At the time of sampling, all cohort members were nominally healthy, though unrecorded immune exposures were likely present. The donor was CMV seropositive and belonged to the group of 250 to 300 seropositive cohort members. Each donor provided a peripheral blood sample, and peripheral blood mononuclear cells were used for TCR beta sequencing. The Qiagen DNeasy Blood Extraction Kit was used to extract genomic DNA from the blood cell samples. The data derive from a study of cytomegalovirus exposure and HLA in healthy donors (dated by TCRdb to the late 2010s). About the full investigation: An earlier analysis of some 550 of the donors reported more than 250 Gb of sequence data and around 110 million unique TCR beta sequences from 150 million to 200 million T cells. Approximately 300 gigabases of sequencing data and 78 million or so unique TCR sequences were included in an early release covering around 600 HLA-typed donors. The genetic ancestry cluster associated with self-reported Caucasian donors included about 84% of the roughly 390 genotyped donors. The study aimed to test whether cataloging public T cell receptors could reveal signatures of past pathogen exposure. Using immunosequencing, the study profiled T cell repertoires from 666 subjects and related those repertoires to cytomegalovirus serostatus. A separate validation cohort of some 130 different subjects was used in addition to the roughly 670-subject first cohort. To predict cytomegalovirus infection status, the study brought together high-throughput TCR immunosequencing, statistical association of individual TCRs with disease status, and machine learning. In a later analysis, previously published TCR beta repertoires from more than 500 donors were re-analyzed and high-resolution HLA genotyping was added so that TCR occurrence patterns could be studied. Rather than drawing on any new phenotypic data, the later analysis identified candidate immune exposures from TCR beta sequences and the way those sequences occurred across donors. An earlier analysis of roughly 580 of the donors used high-throughput TCR beta sequencing to judge whether each TCR beta V gene segment behaved as functional or pseudogenic. Alongside the repertoire data, information on donor age, sex, ethnicity and CMV serostatus was compiled. Genome-wide SNP genotypes for about 55% of the roughly 670 donors were used in a later genetic analysis, which treated that subset as a discovery cohort. All discovery cohort repertoires had been generated using a single sequencing platform. Class I and class II HLA loci were covered by the typing at four-digit resolution. Typing coverage varied by locus: about 629-640 donors for A, B, C, DRB1 and DQB1; more than 500 for DQA1; more than 600 for DPA1; roughly 450 for DPB1. Several DR-DQ haplotypes were handled as single units for association and clustering because linkage in the cohort was strong. Among about 370 genotyped donors of the cohort, an average of around 250,000 unique TCR beta nucleotide sequences was sequenced per donor, of which 15% to 20% were non-productive.

From the cysteine through the phenylalanine, the CDR3 covers 15 amino acids. The entry retains the CDR3 DNA only, 45 bases that are in frame from base 1. CDR1 and CDR2 (MNHNS, SASEGT) derive from the germline V gene. V has 6 bases trimmed and J has 3 bases trimmed; junction bases matching no gene number 6. Broader findings and caveats from the paper: The earlier analysis of 587 of the donors excluded 15 to 20 rarely observed V segments, including chromosome 9 orphons, because counts were too low. Some IMGT-functional V segments, including TRBV6-2 and TRBV6-3, could not be distinguished by the 87-base-pair reads and were therefore excluded. In a later genetic analysis, a missense DCLRE1C variant was associated with V-gene and J-gene trimming of TCR beta chains, and the association was replicated in an independent cohort. The study gave a list of some 150 TCR beta chains associated with cytomegalovirus. A later analysis found that HLA-associated TCR beta chains were more clonally expanded and had lower generation probabilities than equally common non-associated chains. A later analysis found that most CMV-associated TCR beta chains appeared HLA-restricted, with HLA associations seemingly driven largely by CMV exposure. Most TCR sequences were observed very rarely across donors, whereas some public TCRs were present in many individuals. Three of the identified cytomegalovirus-associated TCR beta chains were confirmed in vitro to be specific for cytomegalovirus antigens. Correlated functional status among segregating V segments might be attributable to linkage disequilibrium, but an unknown experimental factor could not be ruled out. It was suggested by the authors that the approach could potentially be generalized to other disease states and immunological phenotypes. Assigning TCR associations to individual alleles was difficult when HLA alleles, especially DR and DQ, strongly co-occurred. In this cohort, only TCR beta chains were sequenced, and detectable features were limited by the absence of alpha or paired-chain data. The classifier was reported to diagnose cytomegalovirus status with high specificity and sensitivity in both the original and validation cohorts. At a false discovery rate of 0.05, a later analysis linked 15,000 to 20,000 TCR beta sequences to specific HLA alleles. Immune exposure information for the cohort was limited to CMV serostatus. An earlier analysis of approximately 600 of the donors showed that most TCR beta V segments appeared in productive rearrangements either about 87% or about 30% of the time, which broadly matched IMGT annotations. A further reported finding was that TCR beta sequences accurately predicted the HLA-A and HLA-B alleles for most subjects in the first cohort. According to a later analysis, TCR association rates differed among HLA loci, with DRB1 alleles showing the most associated TCRs and HLA-C alleles showing the fewest. Because HLA typing was missing for some donors at each locus, association tests included only the typed subset. The presence/absence analyses assumed that sequencing depth was roughly uniform across donors, and that assumption may not be true. A cluster of highly shared sequence variants was judged likely to be a technical artifact of the sequencing pipeline. According to a later analysis, parvovirus B19, influenza, CMV and Epstein-Barr virus appeared linked to several top co-occurrence clusters. In a later genetic analysis, fewer N-insertions in productive TCRs were reported among donors in an Asian-associated ancestry cluster than the roughly 700-donor mean.

Library method: the immunoSEQ multiplex PCR assay. The multiplex PCR relied on a mix of 60 forward primers for TCR Vbeta segments and 13 reverse primers for TCR Jbeta segments. Amplification of the CDR3 region of rearranged TCR beta genes was performed with a multiplex PCR assay on genomic DNA. The amplified TCR beta libraries were sequenced on the Illumina HiSeq System as 87-base-pair reads. As for the original processing: In a later analysis, approximately 74 million unique TCR beta chains were counted across the approximately 640 repertoires, and approximately 11 million of these chains were shared by at least two donors. Raw reads were error-corrected and collapsed into unique sequences with a nearest-neighbor algorithm that merged closely related sequences to remove PCR and sequencing errors. V, D and J gene segments were assigned by aligning CDR3 sequences to IMGT reference sequences. Each retained sequence needed at least a six-nucleotide match to both a V gene segment and a J gene segment. A rearrangement counted as productive if the CDR3 had no stop codons and remained in frame with V and J, and every other rearrangement counted as non-productive. Following IMGT convention, CDR3 was defined as the stretch from the second conserved V-encoded cysteine to the conserved J-encoded phenylalanine. The earlier analysis of some 540 of the donors excluded any sequence lacking an unambiguous match to a single V gene segment. An earlier analysis of a few hundred of the donors called V segments functional above 56.7% productive rearrangements and segregating when the between-donor standard deviation exceeded 5%. A statistical classification framework was built for diagnosing cytomegalovirus status from the catalog of TCR beta chain sequences. A later analysis assigned V and J genes by comparing TCR nucleotide sequences with IMGT/GENE-DB human TR gene sequences. A later analysis assigned CDR3 sequences and most-parsimonious VDJ recombination scenarios with the TCRdist pipeline. In a later analysis, every TCR beta chain was defined by the combination of its CDR3 amino acid sequence and its V-gene family, and reads without a unique V-gene family were dropped. In a later analysis, 500 to 700 highly shared, low-generation-probability nucleotide sequences were removed to address suspected cross-contamination and a sequencing artifact. A later analysis calculated a clonal expansion index for each public chain from normalized within-repertoire ranks of inferred template counts. In a later analysis, generation probabilities were computed with a VDJ recombination model fitted to out-of-frame rearrangements, and the resulting probabilities were checked against IGoR. Hypergeometric tests were used in a later analysis to score TCR-TCR, TCR-HLA and TCR-CMV co-occurrence, with a repertoire-size bias correction applied to the TCR pairs. A later analysis estimated false discovery rates by permuting HLA or CMV assignments 20 times. In a later analysis, co-occurring TCRs were grouped using DBSCAN, and TCRdist sequence similarity was added for clustering within HLA-allele-positive subsets. For co-occurrence clustering, repertoires with fewer than 30,000 or more than 120,000 public chains were excluded, along with five repertoires with anomalous nucleotide sharing. In its TCRdb copy, this immuneACCESS table keeps in-frame sequences only and misses some clones. Where compared with another copy, unresolved V genes explain less than half of these, and the others have no known cause. D and trimming come from the DNA, and the V and J calls and clone size come from that table. Recorded for this sample are some 110,000 clones; 60% to 85% of them occurred a single time. Of the sample, about 5% is held by the ten largest clones.

The clonotype was recovered from a man aged 50 to 60 in good health and CMV-seropositive. Sequencing was done on a sample of PBMCs. Rearrangement joined TRBV6-1 to TRBJ2-3; a stretch of 10 junction bases matches TRBD2. The CDR3 corresponds to CASSSSGGVTDTQYF. The DNA reads as follows: TGTGCCAGCAGCTCTAGCGGGGGTGTGACAGATACGCAGTATTTT.